The 26 T cell receptor beta chains listed next were all sequenced from one sample in a study of beta chain features in type 1 diabetes. Study observations and caveats: Shortening of TCRB CDR3s, moderate but significant, appeared in all four CD4+ subsets of Type 1 diabetes patients.

The sequenced template was cDNA made from the entire isolated RNA. Sequencing was performed with immunoSEQ multiplex PCR; in TCRdb, only in-frame clones are kept and a portion is missing. The data contain some 360,000 clones, roughly a tenth of them singletons. Their target antigens are unknown. The sequencing input was central memory CD4+ T cells from blood. Receptors were obtained from a man younger than 40 with type 1 diabetes.

The rearrangement uses TRBV19 and TRBJ1-1; a possible D gene is TRBD1 (5 bases). Per the germline V gene, CDR1 is LNHDA and CDR2 is SQIVND (reference sequence). The CDR3 has 15 amino acids. The germline V and J ends were trimmed by 7 bases and 0 bases, with 15 bases remaining between them. The CDR3, as DNA: TGTGCCAGTACCCTCGTTTGGGGGGTGAACACTGAAGCTTTCTTT. Its protein product is CASTLVWGVNTEAFF.

This clone was picked up a small number of times. The sample contains more than one DNA sequence encoding this CDR3. The gene calls are TRBV21-1 and TRBJ2-1; the table gives TRBD2 as D, unverified against the DNA. TRBV21-1 has pseudogene status. The CDR3 totals 16 residues. The CDR3 region has the DNA TGTGCCAGCAGCCCCGGACTAGCGGCCAATTACAATGAGCAGTTCTTC. Protein: CASSPGLAANYNEQFF.

The sample holds many counts of this clone. The CDR3 coding sequence is TGCGCCAGCAGCTTGGCCGCCCTGGACGGTGAAGAGCAGTACTTC. Protein: CASSLAALDGEEQYF. The chain combines TRBV5-1 with TRBJ2-7; no clear D gene. The CDR3 is 15 amino acids. Germline CDR1 and CDR2: SGHRS and YFSETQ. The germline V and J ends were trimmed by 0 bases and 7 bases, with 17 bases remaining between them.

This clone was picked up many times. This chain joins TRBV6-6 and TRBJ2-7; TRBD1 is a possible D gene (7 bases). Trimming took 6 bases from V and 4 from J, leaving 16 bases between them. CDR1 is MNHNY and CDR2 is SVGAGI in the germline V gene (reference sequence). The CDR3 covers 14 residues. Here the CDR3 DNA reads TGTGCCAGCAGAACGACAGGGAGGTCTTACGAGCAGTACTTC. Protein: CASRTTGRSYEQYF.

A few counts support this clone. This chain joins TRBV6-1 and TRBJ1-1; D remains unclear. The CDR3 has 13 amino acids. Deletions cut 7 bases from V and 4 bases from J, with 13 bases between. Looked up from germline, CDR1 is MNHNS and CDR2 is SASEGT. The CDR3 loop is CASKLQKGTEAFF. The CDR3 bases are TGTGCCAGCAAACTCCAAAAGGGCACTGAAGCTTTCTTT.

This clone showed up just a few times. The chain employs TRBV6-6 and TRBJ2-7, with 8 positions matching TRBD1. Trimming cost V 6 bases and J 5 bases; bases outside gene matches: 9. This CDR3 has 14 residues. Germline CDR1 reads MNHNY; CDR2 reads SVGAGI (reference sequence). In DNA, the CDR3 is TGTGCCAGCAGGTTCGACAGGGGAGAAAACGAGCAGTACTTC. Protein: CASRFDRGENEQYF.

This chain joins TRBV6-5 and TRBJ1-5; perhaps TRBD1 as D (6 bases). The length of the CDR3 is 15 residues. The V gene's germline CDR1 is MNHEY and CDR2 SVGAGI. V dropped 9 bases and J dropped 10 bases, with 25 bases sitting between them. The CDR3 sequence: CASSEMDSRLGPQHF. CDR3 DNA: TGTGCCAGTTCTGAGATGGACAGCCGATTGGGACCCCAGCATTTT.

This clone was observed a handful of times. V and J are TRBV7-2 and TRBJ2-1; possible D gene TRBD1, 6 bases. There are 14 residues in the CDR3. Germline CDR1 and CDR2: SGHTA and FQGNSA. V lost 3 bases to trimming and J lost 8 bases, with 14 bases between them. The DNA of the CDR3 is TGTGCCAGCAGCTTGTCCGACAGGAGTTATGAGCAGTTCTTC. It codes for CASSLSDRSYEQFF.

The chain uses TRBV5-4 and TRBJ2-5; 7 bases agree with TRBD2. Germline trimming cut 4 bases from V and 4 bases from J; bases unmatched to any gene: 10. The CDR3 length is 15 residues. Germline values: CDR1 SGHNT, CDR2 YYREEE (reference sequence). The CDR3 is CASSRGGGRRETQYF. CDR3 DNA: TGTGCCAGCAGCCGCGGGGGAGGGCGCAGAGAGACCCAGTACTTC.

The rearrangement links TRBV29-1 to TRBJ1-5; D remains ambiguous. CDR3 size: 13 residues. CDR1 and CDR2 (germline): SQVTM, ANQGSEA. Trimming pared 5 bases from V and 5 bases from J, leaving 13 bases between. CDR3 region: CSVRGDGDQPQHF. CDR3 DNA: TGCAGCGTTAGAGGCGACGGGGATCAGCCCCAGCATTTT.

This chain uses TRBV4-2 with TRBJ1-4, with 7 nucleotides matching TRBD1. This CDR3 has 15 residues. The J segment lost 6 bases and the V segment lost 4 bases, leaving 8 bases of the junction unmatched. The germline V gene has CDR1 LGHNA and CDR2 YNFKEQ. DNA of the CDR3: TGTGCCAGCAGCCCAGGGGGACAGCCGGATGAAAAACTGTTTTTT. It specifies CASSPGGQPDEKLFF.

This chain connects TRBV5-1 to TRBJ2-1; TRBD2 matches at 7 bases. CDR1 SGHRS and CDR2 YFSETQ come from the germline V gene. Unmatched junction bases numbered 6, after V lost 6 bases and J lost 6 bases. The CDR3 has 13 residues. CDR3 bases: TGCGCCAGCAAGGCAGGGAGGGGCAATGAGCAGTTCTTC. Its protein product is CASKAGRGNEQFF.

The rearrangement uses TRBV5-6 and TRBJ2-1; 7 bases map to TRBD2. Germline V lookup: CDR1 SGHDT, CDR2 YYEEEE. The CDR3 has 14 residues. V gave up 4 bases and J gave up 7 bases; unmatched junction bases: 8. The CDR3 DNA reads as TGTGCCAGCAGCCCTGACTCGCGGGAGAATGAGCAGTTCTTC. Residues: CASSPDSRENEQFF.

The genes are TRBV7-8 and TRBJ2-7, with 10 bases that match TRBD1. CDR3 length: 13 residues. Per the germline V gene, CDR1 is SGHVS and CDR2 is FQNEAQ. V was pared by 7 bases and J by 6 bases, with 6 bases of the junction left unmatched. The CDR3, as DNA: TGTGCCAGCACCCGGGACAGGGGAGGCGAGCAGTACTTC. Amino acids: CASTRDRGGEQYF.

The CDR3 is CASSTAERGEWYEQYF. The DNA for the CDR3 is TGTGCCAGCAGCACCGCCGAGCGGGGGGAGTGGTACGAGCAGTACTTC. The chain employs TRBV6-6 and TRBJ2-5; 9 bases match TRBD2. TRBJ2-7 matches the DNA end more closely, so the J call is doubtful. Germline CDR1 reads MNHNY; CDR2 reads SVGAGI (reference sequence). This CDR3 has 16 residues.

The chain links TRBV28 to TRBJ2-7; 7 positions match TRBD1. Germline V gene sequence: CDR1 MDHEN, CDR2 SYDVKM. CDR3 length equals 15 residues. The J segment lost 5 bases and the V segment lost 2 bases, leaving 9 bases of the junction unmatched. In nucleotides, the CDR3 is TGTGCCAGCAGTTTACCCCGACAGGGTGGGAACGAGCAGTACTTC. It translates to CASSLPRQGGNEQYF.

This clone has a handful of counts. This chain joins TRBV28 and TRBJ2-3; TRBD2 matches 8 bases. With 2 bases clipped from V and 2 bases from J, the junction kept 3 bases outside the gene matches. The germline V gene has CDR1 MDHEN and CDR2 SYDVKM. This CDR3 has 15 residues. DNA of the CDR3: TGTGCCAGCAGTTTAACCGGGAGGGACACAGATACGCAGTATTTT. Translated: CASSLTGRDTDTQYF.

The chain is built from TRBV18 and TRBJ1-1; no definite D call. The ends were cut back, 5 bases at V and 7 bases at J, with 8 bases in the middle. Germline V gene lookup returns CDR1 KGHSH and CDR2 LQKENI. The CDR3 sequence is 11 residues long. Here the CDR3 DNA reads TGTGCCAGCTCAGGGGAGGGTGAAGCTTTCTTT. It is translated as CASSGEGEAFF. The full variable domain, with the rest looked up from reference TRBV18 and TRBJ1-1, is NAGVMQNPRHLVRRRGQEARLRCSPMKGHSHVYWYRQLPEEGLKFMVYLQKENIIDESGMPKERFSAEFPKEGPSILRIQQVVRGDSAAYFCASSGEGEAFFGQGTRLTVV.

This clone was seen only a few times. J is TRBJ2-7 and V is TRBV27, with D perhaps being TRBD1 or TRBD2 (5 bases each). Germline V gene lookup returns CDR1 MNHEY and CDR2 SMNVEV (reference sequence). The length of the CDR3 is 15 residues. Trimming pared 4 bases from V and 2 bases from J, leaving 15 bases between. CDR3 residues: CASSSSGTSPYEQYF. In DNA form, the CDR3 reads TGTGCCAGCAGTTCATCCGGGACCTCCCCCTACGAGCAGTACTTC.

This clone was counted ten times or more. The chain recombines TRBV7-9 with TRBJ1-5; 7 nucleotides line up with TRBD1. The CDR3 is 13 residues long. The V gene end was trimmed by 3 bases and the J gene end by 4 bases; junction bases not matched to a gene: 0. In germline, CDR1 is SEHNR, CDR2 FQNEAQ (reference sequence). The CDR3 region has the DNA TGTGCCAGCAGCTTGACAGGGAATCAGCCCCAGCATTTT. Its translation: CASSLTGNQPQHF.

This clone was detected only a few times. The V call is TRBV5-4, the J call TRBJ2-3; D assignment may be TRBD1 or TRBD2 (5 bases each). V was clipped by 3 bases and J by 1 base, with 18 bases between them. In germline, CDR1 is SGHNT, CDR2 YYREEE (reference sequence). The CDR3 extends over 17 amino acids. The CDR3: CASSSRVASDGTDTQYF. CDR3 in DNA: TGTGCCAGCAGCTCCAGGGTAGCGTCGGACGGCACAGATACGCAGTATTTT.

This clone has more than one count but fewer than ten. The chain carries TRBV5-1 and TRBJ2-3; 14 bases agree with TRBD2. The CDR3 totals 16 residues. V was pared by 1 base and J by 6 bases, with 4 bases of the junction left unmatched. The germline gives CDR1 SGHRS, CDR2 YFSETQ. The CDR3 sequence: CASSLRLAGGEDTQYF. The CDR3 DNA reads TGCGCCAGCAGCTTGAGACTAGCGGGAGGGGAGGATACGCAGTATTTT.

This clone showed up just a few times. The chain has TRBV28 and TRBJ1-2; D is ambiguous. This CDR3 is 13 amino acids long. V lost 3 bases and J lost 3, with 8 bases in between. Per germline, CDR1 MDHEN and CDR2 SYDVKM. DNA for the CDR3: TGTGCCAGCAGTTTCGGGAAGGACTATGGCTACACCTTC. It codes for CASSFGKDYGYTF.

The table lists this clone with a count of one. This sequence joins TRBV5-1 and TRBJ2-7; the match to TRBD1 covers 9 bases. The V gene end was trimmed by 2 bases and the J gene end by 4 bases; junction bases not matched to a gene: 7. The length of the CDR3 is 15 residues. The V gene's germline CDR1 is SGHRS and CDR2 YFSETQ. CDR3 in amino acids: CASSLGGTGLYEQYF. The CDR3 region has the DNA TGCGCCAGCAGCTTAGGCGGGACAGGGTTGTACGAGCAGTACTTC.

The CDR3 bases are TGTGCCAGCAGCTTAAACGGACCGCCGAATGAAAAACTGTTTTTT. This sequence encodes CASSLNGPPNEKLFF. The chain couples TRBV7-6 to TRBJ1-4; D not resolved. This CDR3 is built from 15 residues. V was pared by 2 bases and J by 5 bases, with 12 bases between. The germline V gene has CDR1 SGHVS and CDR2 FNYEAQ. The entire variable domain, with the rest obtained from reference TRBV7-6 and TRBJ1-4, is as follows: GAGVSQSPRYKVTKRGQDVALRCDPISGHVSLYWYRQALGQGPEFLTYFNYEAQQDKSGLPNDRFSAERPEGSISTLTIQRTEQRDSAMYRCASSLNGPPNEKLFFGSGTQLSVL.

The chain carries TRBV28 and TRBJ2-3, with a possible D match to TRBD2 (6 bases). V dropped 2 bases and J dropped 0 bases, with 9 bases sitting between them. This CDR3 is 15 amino acids long. Germline CDR1 and CDR2: MDHEN and SYDVKM. In nucleotides, the CDR3 is TGTGCCAGCAGTTTACCCGGGACTAGCACAGATACGCAGTATTTT. It codes for CASSLPGTSTDTQYF.